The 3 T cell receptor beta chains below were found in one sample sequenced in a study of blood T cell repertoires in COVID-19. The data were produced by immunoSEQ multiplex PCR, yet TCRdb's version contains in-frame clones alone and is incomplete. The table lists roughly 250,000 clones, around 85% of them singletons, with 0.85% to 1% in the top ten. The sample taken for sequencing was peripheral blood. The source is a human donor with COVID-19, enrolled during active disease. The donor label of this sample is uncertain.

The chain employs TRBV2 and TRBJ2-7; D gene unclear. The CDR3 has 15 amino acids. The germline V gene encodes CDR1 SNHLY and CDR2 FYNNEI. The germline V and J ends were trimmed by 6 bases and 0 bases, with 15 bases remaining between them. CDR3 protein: CASRAFLSSSYEQYF. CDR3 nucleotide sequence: TGTGCCAGCAGGGCCTTTCTCTCTAGCTCCTACGAGCAGTACTTC. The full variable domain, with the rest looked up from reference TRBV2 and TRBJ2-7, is EPEVTQTPSHQVTQMGQEVILRCVPISNHLYFYWYRQILGQKVEFLVSFYNNEISEKSEIFDDQFSVERPDGSNFTLKIRSTKLEDSAMYFCASRAFLSSSYEQYFGPGTRLTVT.

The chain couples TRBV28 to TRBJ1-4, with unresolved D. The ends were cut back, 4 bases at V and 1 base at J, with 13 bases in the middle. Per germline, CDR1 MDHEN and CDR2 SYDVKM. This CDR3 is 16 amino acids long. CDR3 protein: CASSSFRSGTNEKLFF. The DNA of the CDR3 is TGTGCCAGCAGTTCCTTTCGAAGCGGAACTAATGAAAAACTGTTTTTT. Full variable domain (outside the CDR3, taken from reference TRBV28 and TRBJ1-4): DVKVTQSSRYLVKRTGEKVFLECVQDMDHENMFWYRQDPGLGLRLIYFSYDVKMKEKGDIPEGYSVSREKKERFSLILESASTNQTSMYLCASSSFRSGTNEKLFFGSGTQLSVL.

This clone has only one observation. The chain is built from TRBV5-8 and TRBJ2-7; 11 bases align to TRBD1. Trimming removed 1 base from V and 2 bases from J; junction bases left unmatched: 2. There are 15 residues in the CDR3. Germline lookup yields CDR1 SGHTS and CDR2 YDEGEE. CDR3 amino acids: CASSLLGQGAYEQYF. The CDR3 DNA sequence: TGTGCCAGCAGCTTGCTGGGACAGGGGGCCTACGAGCAGTACTTC.